This TCR beta chain appears in the sequencing data of a study of cytotoxic CD8 clonotypes in ibrutinib-treated CLL. Overall study: It was after a median about 12 months of treatment, range 6 to 36, that response samples were taken. Samples had a mean of approximately 240,000 productive templates and tens of thousands of productive rearrangements.

Here immunoSEQ multiplex PCR was the method, and the copy in TCRdb shows in-frame clones only, minus some. The data show about 140,000 clones, approximately 80% seen once. Concerning this clone itself: Its antigen is undetermined.

Germline assignment: CDR1 SGHRS and CDR2 YFSETQ. V was pared by 0 bases and J by 9 bases, with 17 bases between. The CDR3 consists of 15 residues. Whole-study results and caveats: Patients showed higher baseline clonality than age-matched healthy donors, and it tracked circulating CD8+ T-cell counts. Rare overall, public clonotypes shrank or held steady under therapy.

Sequences were derived from PBMCs, sampled after 24 months of ibrutinib treatment. This sequence originates from a human donor with chronic lymphocytic leukemia. V gene TRBV5-1 combines with J gene TRBJ2-3, with D tentatively TRBD2 (5 bases). The chain's CDR3 is CASSLGNALGITQYF. The CDR3 nucleotides read TGCGCCAGCAGCTTGGGAAACGCACTAGGGATCACGCAGTATTTT. The variable domain in full, with the rest retrieved from reference TRBV5-1 and TRBJ2-3, is KAGVTQTPRYLIKTRGQQVTLSCSPISGHRSVSWYQQTPGQGLQFLFEYFSETQRNKGNFPGRFSGRQFSNSRSEMNVSTLELGDSALYLCASSLGNALGITQYFGPGTRLTVL.